In its sample, the clone carrying this TCR beta chain was seen once. This specimen comes from a study of T cell responses to AZD1222 COVID-19 vaccine. Data came from immunoSEQ multiplex PCR; TCRdb stores just in-frame clones and leaves some out. This sample has 130,000 or so clones, with nearly 95% found just once. Trimming cost V 5 bases and J 6 bases, with 10 bases left between them. Germline loops: CDR1 SGHTA, CDR2 FQGNSA. CDR3 length: 12 amino acids. The gene calls are TRBV7-2 and TRBJ1-2; maybe TRBD1 (5 bases). The TCR was taken from an adult in good health. The source was peripheral blood, collected on day 0 of AZD1222 vaccination. This CDR3 is CASSEGDNGYTF. The DNA of the CDR3 is TGTGCCAGCAGCGAAGGGGATAATGGCTACACCTTC.